Here is one T cell receptor beta chain with its context. Its antigen specificity is not known. No base quality information exists; no much larger clone differs at one position. The source of the sample is a study of cytomegalovirus exposure and HLA in healthy donors (dated by TCRdb to about 2017). About the full investigation: An earlier analysis of some 600 of the donors reported about 260 Gb of sequence data and 95 million to 130 million unique TCR beta sequences obtained from 180 million or so T cells. About 280 gigabases of sequencing data and around 87 million unique TCR sequences were included in an early release covering several hundred HLA-typed donors. Of the 300 to 500 genotyped donors, 81% were placed in the genetic ancestry cluster associated with self-reported Caucasian donors. The study aimed to test whether cataloging public T cell receptors could reveal signatures of past pathogen exposure. The study profiled the T cell repertoires of about 640 subjects by immunosequencing and related them to cytomegalovirus serostatus. In addition to the first cohort of several hundred subjects, a separate validation cohort of about 120 different subjects was used. To predict cytomegalovirus infection status, the study brought together high-throughput TCR immunosequencing, statistical association of individual TCRs with disease status, and machine learning. To study patterns of TCR occurrence, a later analysis re-analyzed previously published TCR beta repertoires from around 700 donors and added high-resolution HLA genotyping. In the later analysis, no new phenotypic data were used to find candidate immune exposures; instead, reliance was placed on TCR beta sequences and their occurrence across donors. To decide whether each TCR beta V gene segment behaved as functional or pseudogenic, an earlier analysis of some 580 of the donors relied on high-throughput TCR beta sequencing. Donor age, sex, ethnicity and CMV serostatus were compiled alongside the repertoire data. A later genetic analysis took genome-wide SNP genotypes for about 60% of the roughly 670 donors and used that subset as a discovery cohort. Every repertoire in the discovery cohort had been generated on one and the same sequencing platform. Both class I and class II loci were covered by HLA typing, at four-digit resolution. The number of typed donors differed by locus: about 620-630 for A, B, C, DRB1 and DQB1; 500 to 550 for DQA1; 606 for DPA1; and roughly 450 for DPB1. Because of strong linkage in the cohort, four to six DR-DQ haplotypes were treated as single units for association and clustering. On average, around 200,000 unique TCR beta nucleotide sequences were sequenced per donor among a few hundred genotyped donors of the cohort, with 15% to 20% of those sequences being non-productive.

What the work shows at the level of the full study, not this receptor alone: Most TCR sequences were seen in very few donors, while some public TCRs were found in many individuals. Because some donors lacked HLA typing at each locus, the association tests relied only on the typed subset. A total of 164 TCR beta chains were listed by the study as associated with cytomegalovirus. According to a later analysis, most CMV-associated TCR beta chains appeared to be HLA-restricted, and the HLA associations seemed to be driven largely by CMV exposure. A few of the identified cytomegalovirus-associated TCR beta chains were confirmed in vitro to be specific for cytomegalovirus antigens. Because the 87-base-pair reads could not distinguish some IMGT-functional V segments, including TRBV6-2 and TRBV6-3, those segments were excluded. Presence/absence analyses assumed roughly uniform sequencing depth across donors, an assumption that may not hold. About 17 rarely observed V segments, including chromosome 9 orphons, were excluded from the earlier analysis of several hundred of the donors because counts were too low. An association between a missense DCLRE1C variant and V-gene and J-gene trimming of TCR beta chains was found in a later genetic analysis and replicated in an independent cohort. Only TCR beta chains were sequenced in this cohort, and the absence of alpha or paired-chain data limited detectable features. According to a later analysis, parvovirus B19, influenza, CMV and Epstein-Barr virus appeared linked to several top co-occurrence clusters. In a later analysis, around 17,000 TCR beta sequences were associated with specific HLA alleles at a false discovery rate of 0.05. Linkage disequilibrium might explain the correlated functional status among segregating V segments, but an unknown experimental factor could not be ruled out. CMV serostatus was the only immune exposure information available for the cohort. The classifier was reported to diagnose cytomegalovirus status with high specificity and sensitivity in both the original and validation cohorts. It was suggested by the authors that the approach could potentially be generalized to other disease states and immunological phenotypes. Strong co-occurrence of HLA alleles, especially DR and DQ, made assigning TCR associations to individual alleles difficult. Broadly in line with IMGT annotations, most TCR beta V segments showed up in productive rearrangements about 87% or about 30% of the time in an earlier analysis of approximately 600 of the donors. A group of highly shared sequence variants was considered likely to be a technical artifact of the sequencing pipeline. A further reported finding was that TCR beta sequences accurately predicted the HLA-A and HLA-B alleles for most subjects in the first cohort. A later genetic analysis reported fewer N-insertions in productive TCRs among donors in an Asian-associated ancestry cluster than the 666-donor mean. In a later analysis, the rate of TCR association differed among HLA loci, with DRB1 alleles having the most associated TCRs and HLA-C alleles having the fewest. In a later analysis, HLA-associated TCR beta chains were found to be more clonally expanded and to have lower generation probabilities than equally common non-associated chains.

The cohort comprised several hundred healthy bone marrow donors. Cohort members were all nominally healthy when sampled, although unrecorded immune exposures were likely present. The donor tested CMV seronegative and was one of the 352 seronegative cohort members. Each donor provided a peripheral blood sample, and peripheral blood mononuclear cells were used for TCR beta sequencing. The Qiagen DNeasy Blood Extraction Kit was used to extract genomic DNA from the blood cell samples. The CDR3 starts with the cysteine, ends with the phenylalanine, and has 17 residues. Only the CDR3 DNA is retained, 51 bases long and in frame from the first base. After removal of 3 bases from V and 3 bases from J, the junction retains 10 bases not matched to a gene. CDR1 SGHRS and CDR2 YFSETQ were looked up in the germline V gene. Library method: the immunoSEQ multiplex PCR assay. For the multiplex PCR, a mixture combining 60 forward primers for TCR Vbeta segments and 13 reverse primers for TCR Jbeta segments was used. The CDR3 region of rearranged TCR beta genes was amplified from genomic DNA by a multiplex PCR assay. Amplified TCR beta libraries were sequenced as 87-base-pair reads on the Illumina HiSeq System. In the source study's methods: Across the 600 to 700 repertoires, a later analysis counted some 81 million unique TCR beta chains, around 11 million of which were shared by at least two donors. A nearest-neighbor algorithm error-corrected the raw reads and collapsed the reads into unique sequences, merging closely related sequences to remove PCR and sequencing errors. V, D and J gene segments were assigned by aligning CDR3 sequences to IMGT reference sequences. For a sequence to be retained, at least a six-nucleotide match to both a V gene segment and a J gene segment was required. Rearrangements were called productive when the CDR3 lacked stop codons and stayed in frame with V and J; all others were non-productive. Following IMGT convention, CDR3 was defined as the stretch from the second conserved V-encoded cysteine to the conserved J-encoded phenylalanine. The earlier analysis of more than 450 of the donors excluded sequences that lacked an unambiguous match to a single V gene segment. In an earlier analysis of a few hundred of the donors, V segments were called functional above 56.7% productive rearrangements and were called segregating when the between-donor standard deviation exceeded 5%. To diagnose cytomegalovirus status from the catalog of TCR beta chain sequences, a statistical classification framework was built. A later analysis assigned V and J genes by comparing TCR nucleotide sequences with IMGT/GENE-DB human TR gene sequences. A later analysis assigned CDR3 sequences and most-parsimonious VDJ recombination scenarios with the TCRdist pipeline. A later analysis defined each TCR beta chain by its CDR3 amino acid sequence plus V-gene family, and excluded reads lacking a unique V-gene family. To address suspected cross-contamination and a sequencing artifact, a later analysis removed around 590 highly shared, low-generation-probability nucleotide sequences. A later analysis calculated a clonal expansion index for each public chain from normalized within-repertoire ranks of inferred template counts. In a later analysis, generation probabilities were computed using a VDJ recombination model fitted to out-of-frame rearrangements, and the results were checked against IGoR. Hypergeometric tests were used in a later analysis to score TCR-TCR, TCR-HLA and TCR-CMV co-occurrence, with a repertoire-size bias correction applied to the TCR pairs. To estimate false discovery rates, a later analysis permuted the HLA or CMV assignments 20 times. A later analysis grouped co-occurring TCRs with DBSCAN, adding TCRdist sequence similarity when clustering within HLA-allele-positive subsets. Co-occurrence clustering excluded repertoires with fewer than 30,000 or more than 120,000 public chains, plus five with anomalous nucleotide sharing. TCRdb's version of the immuneACCESS table is confined to in-frame rearrangements and falls short of the full clone set. An unresolved V gene accounts for under half of the shortfall where checked; the remainder is of unknown origin. D and trimming come from the DNA, and the V and J calls and clone size come from that table. A total of 150,000 to 190,000 clones appear in this sample, 70% to 90% of them only once. Roughly 2.4% of the sample lies in the top ten.

The rearrangement joined TRBV5-1 to TRBJ2-1, and TRBD2 matches 9 of the central bases. The sample taken for sequencing was PBMCs. The receptor was derived from a woman aged 18-30 years in good health and CMV-seronegative. The DNA is as follows: TGCGCCAGCAGCTATACGTTAACTAGCGGGCGCTACAATGAGCAGTTCTTC. It translates to CASSYTLTSGRYNEQFF.